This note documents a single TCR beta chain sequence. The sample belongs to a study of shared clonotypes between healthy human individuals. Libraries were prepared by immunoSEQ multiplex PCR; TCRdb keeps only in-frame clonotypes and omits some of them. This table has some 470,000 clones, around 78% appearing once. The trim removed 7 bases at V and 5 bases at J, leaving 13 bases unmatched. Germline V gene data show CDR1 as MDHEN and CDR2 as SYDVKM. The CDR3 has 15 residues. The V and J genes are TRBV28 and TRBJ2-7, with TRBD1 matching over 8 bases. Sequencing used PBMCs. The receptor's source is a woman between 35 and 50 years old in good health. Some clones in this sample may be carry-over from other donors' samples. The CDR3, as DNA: TGTGCCAGCAACCGACCGGGACAGGTCTTTCACGAGCAGTACTTC. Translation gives CASNRPGQVFHEQYF.